This T cell receptor beta chain originates from a study of shared clonotypes between healthy human individuals. Profiled with immunoSEQ multiplex PCR; TCRdb holds only in-frame clones, not every one. Of 2.3 million or so clones listed, more than 80% were seen once; the top ten hold 0.35% to 0.5%. The material sequenced was naive CD4+ T cells from PBMCs. As for subset: CD45RA+ positively selected. The receptor was isolated from a man between 18 and 35 years old in good health. Some clones in this sample may be carry-over from other donors' samples.

CDR3 sequence reads: CASRASGTGEETQYF. The CDR3 nucleotides read TGTGCCAGCAGGGCGTCCGGGACAGGGGAGGAGACCCAGTACTTC. The J gene is TRBJ2-5, the V gene TRBV25-1; 10 bases are shared with TRBD1. The germline V gene encodes CDR1 MGHDK and CDR2 SYGVNS. The V gene end was trimmed by 6 bases and the J gene end by 5 bases; junction bases not matched to a gene: 9. CDR3 size: 15 residues.